The 27 T cell receptor beta chains below come from one sample, sequenced in a study of cytomegalovirus exposure and HLA in healthy donors. Sequenced by immunoSEQ multiplex PCR; TCRdb stores in-frame clones only, minus some. The sample consists of some 45,000 clones, about 90% of them appearing once. The specimen sequenced was PBMCs. The receptors originated from a man aged 18 to 35 in good health and CMV-seronegative.

The chain is built from TRBV18 and TRBJ2-1; 16 bases align to TRBD2. After removal of 6 bases from V and 7 bases from J, the junction contained 12 bases not matched to a gene. Germline V CDR1 and CDR2: KGHSH, LQKENI. The CDR3 totals 18 residues. DNA for the CDR3: TGTGCCAGCTCGAATTTCGGGACTAGCGGGAGGGCCGCGAATGAGCAGTTCTTC. Protein sequence: CASSNFGTSGRAANEQFF.

J is TRBJ2-1 and V is TRBV27, with TRBD2 matching over 13 bases. V shed 5 bases and J 8 bases; nucleotides not matched to a gene: 6. Germline V gene sequence: CDR1 MNHEY, CDR2 SMNVEV (reference sequence). This CDR3 comprises 15 residues. CDR3 coding DNA: TGTGCCAGCAGTCCGGGACTAGCGGGGATGCATGAGCAGTTCTTC. It encodes CASSPGLAGMHEQFF.

The CDR3 protein is CASSLDRAGNQPQHF. The DNA for the CDR3 is TGTGCCAGCAGCTTAGATAGAGCGGGGAATCAGCCCCAGCATTTT. V and J are TRBV7-2 and TRBJ1-5; D gene unclear. The CDR3 is 15 amino acids. V was pared by 1 base and J by 4 bases, with 11 bases between. Germline values: CDR1 SGHTA, CDR2 FQGNSA.

This clone has a handful of counts. The chain links TRBV2 to TRBJ2-3; no clear D gene. Per the germline V gene, CDR1 is SNHLY and CDR2 is FYNNEI. This CDR3 is 14 amino acids long. V lost 0 bases, J lost 4 bases, and 8 bases lay in between. The CDR3 here is CASSEASVADTQYF. Written as DNA, the CDR3 is TGTGCCAGCAGTGAAGCCTCAGTCGCAGATACGCAGTATTTT.

The rearrangement uses TRBV7-2 and TRBJ1-4; 7 positions agree with TRBD1. Germline assignment: CDR1 SGHTA and CDR2 FQGNSA. V was clipped by 7 bases and J by 2 bases; unmatched bases: 1. The CDR3 is 13 residues long. CDR3 region: CASKGATNEKLFF. The DNA for the CDR3 is TGTGCCAGCAAGGGGGCCACTAATGAAAAACTGTTTTTT.

The chain is built from TRBV29-1 and TRBJ2-1; maybe TRBD1 (5 bases). The V end was cut by 4 bases, the J end by 6 bases, with 13 bases between. Germline V gives CDR1 SQVTM, CDR2 ANQGSEA. CDR3 length: 13 residues. The CDR3 nucleotides read TGCAGCGTTGCCAGGGATTTAGTCAATGAGCAGTTCTTC. Amino acid sequence: CSVARDLVNEQFF.

This clone was seen a single time. V is TRBV2 and J is TRBJ1-5; TRBD1 might be the D (5 bases). V dropped 4 bases and J dropped 2 bases, with 12 bases sitting between them. The CDR3 extends over 15 amino acids. Germline CDR1 and CDR2: SNHLY and FYNNEI. The CDR3 sequence: CASSGGGGRNQPQHF. CDR3 bases: TGTGCCAGCAGTGGGGGGGGTGGGCGCAATCAGCCCCAGCATTTT.

The genes are TRBV9 and TRBJ2-7, with D hard to call. Germline loops: CDR1 SGDLS, CDR2 YYNGEE. With 3 bases removed from V and 4 bases from J, the gap between germline ends came to 11 bases. The length of the CDR3 is 13 residues. DNA for the CDR3: TGTGCCAGCAGCGCGCACGGGTCGTACGAGCAGTACTTC. The encoded protein is CASSAHGSYEQYF.

The rearrangement joins TRBV19 to TRBJ1-2, with 8 bases fitting TRBD1. The V and J ends lost 4 bases and 4 bases, in that order; junction bases with no gene match: 11. The germline CDR1 and CDR2 sequences are LNHDA and SQIVND (reference sequence). The CDR3 sequence is 16 residues long. This chain's CDR3 is CASSTRTGRIGYGYTF. CDR3 bases: TGTGCCAGTAGTACCCGGACAGGGAGGATAGGCTATGGCTACACCTTC.

The gene calls are TRBV6-1 and TRBJ1-1, with 8 bases that match TRBD1. Germline-derived CDR1 and CDR2 are MNHNS and SASEGT. The trim removed 6 bases at V and 5 bases at J, leaving 8 bases unmatched. CDR3 length equals 14 residues. CDR3: CASSQDRVLTEAFF. The CDR3 DNA is TGTGCCAGCAGCCAGGACAGGGTTTTGACTGAAGCTTTCTTT.

The V call is TRBV6-1, the J call TRBJ2-3; 7 bases are shared with TRBD2. Germline loops: CDR1 MNHNS, CDR2 SASEGT. Losses at the gene ends were 4 bases for V and 4 bases for J; bases not matched to a gene: 14. This CDR3 comprises 17 residues. Written as DNA, the CDR3 is TGTGCCAGCAGTGTTTTAACGACTAGCATTAGCGCAGATACGCAGTATTTT. Amino acid sequence: CASSVLTTSISADTQYF.

The chain is built from TRBV7-3 and TRBJ2-1; TRBD2 matches 9 bases. CDR3 length: 16 residues. The V segment lost 5 bases and the J segment 10 bases; nucleotides outside the gene matches: 15. Germline loops: CDR1 SGHTA, CDR2 FQGTGA. In DNA, the CDR3 is TGTGCCAGCAGCCCCCGGGGTAGCGGGGGTCCGGGGGAGCAGTTCTTC. Its translation is CASSPRGSGGPGEQFF.

The chain has TRBV4-1 and TRBJ1-1; D gene ambiguous. This CDR3 comprises 13 residues. Deletions cut 3 bases from V and 4 bases from J, with 9 bases between. Germline assignment: CDR1 MGHRA and CDR2 YSYEKL. CDR3 nucleotides: TGCGCCAGCAGCCACCGGGAGGGCACTGAAGCTTTCTTT. It encodes CASSHREGTEAFF.

The chain uses TRBV11-2 and TRBJ1-2, with 10 bases matching TRBD1. Trimming cost V 6 bases and J 7 bases; bases outside gene matches: 8. Per germline, CDR1 SGHAT and CDR2 FQNNGV. The CDR3 is made up of 14 amino acids. For the CDR3, the DNA is TGTGCCAGCAGACACCGACAGGGGGCGGCTGGCTACACCTTC. This translates into CASRHRQGAAGYTF.

The J gene is TRBJ1-4, the V gene TRBV7-7, with D unresolved. This CDR3 is 13 amino acids long. The V gene's germline CDR1 is SSHAT and CDR2 FNYEAQ (reference sequence). As DNA, the CDR3 is TGTGCTAGGAGGACGAGAGGTGATTGCGGACTGTTTTTT. Encoded protein: CARRTRGDCGLFF.

This clone was seen a single time. The chain couples TRBV11-1 to TRBJ2-7; a possible D gene is TRBD1 (6 bases). The V end was cut by 5 bases, the J end by 6 bases, with 11 bases between. Germline CDR1 and CDR2: SGHAT and FQDESV (reference sequence). The CDR3 sequence is 12 residues long. The CDR3 DNA sequence: TGTGCCAGCAGCCCAACAGGGTCCGAGCAGTACTTC. Protein sequence: CASSPTGSEQYF.

The rearrangement joins TRBV28 to TRBJ2-5; TRBD1 is a possible D gene (6 bases). The CDR3 is 14 residues long. Germline V lookup: CDR1 MDHEN, CDR2 SYDVKM. The V and J ends lost 5 bases and 5 bases respectively, with 15 bases between them. The CDR3 sequence: CASSPGTFGETQYF. The CDR3 coding sequence is TGTGCCAGCAGTCCCGGGACATTTGGGGAGACCCAGTACTTC.

The chain couples TRBV6-1 to TRBJ1-1, with TRBD1 identical over 7 bases. The CDR3 is 15 residues long. J gave up 1 base and V 7 bases, and 9 bases lay outside the gene matches. Germline CDR1 is MNHNS and CDR2 is SASEGT. The chain's CDR3 is CASTERQGENTEAFF. The CDR3 coding sequence is TGTGCCAGCACCGAACGGCAGGGGGAGAACACTGAAGCTTTCTTT.

The CDR3 here is CASSAGLAGSYEQYF. The CDR3 bases are TGTGCCAGCAGCGCCGGACTAGCGGGCTCCTACGAGCAGTACTTC. V usage is TRBV7-9 and J usage is TRBJ2-7; 11 bases are a match to TRBD2. With V trimmed by 5 bases and J by 0 bases, 3 bases remained unmatched. The germline V gene has CDR1 SEHNR and CDR2 FQNEAQ (reference sequence). The CDR3 is 15 amino acids. The full variable domain, its missing parts supplied by reference TRBV7-9 and TRBJ2-7, is DTGVSQNPRHKITKRGQNVTFRCDPISEHNRLYWYRQTLGQGPEFLTYFQNEAQLEKSRLLSDRFSAERPKGSFSTLEIQRTEQGDSAMYLCASSAGLAGSYEQYFGPGTRLTVT.

This clone was picked up one time. The rearrangement links TRBV6-1 to TRBJ1-3, with D possibly being TRBD1 (5 bases). The germline V and J ends were trimmed by 2 bases and 0 bases, with 11 bases remaining between them. Germline lookup yields CDR1 MNHNS and CDR2 SASEGT. CDR3 size: 16 residues. The CDR3 DNA reads TGTGCCAGCAGTGAACCGTGGGGGGGCTCTGGAAACACCATATATTTT. Residues: CASSEPWGGSGNTIYF.

This chain links TRBV28 with TRBJ2-4, with 9 bases fitting TRBD1. There are 18 residues in the CDR3. V was pared by 6 bases and J by 1 base, with 13 bases of the junction left unmatched. Germline V gene data show CDR1 as MDHEN and CDR2 as SYDVKM. The CDR3 region has the DNA TGTGCCAGCAGCCCTACGGGACGGGACAGGGACGCCAAAAACATTCAGTACTTC. Amino acids: CASSPTGRDRDAKNIQYF.

The chain couples TRBV19 to TRBJ1-1; D unclear. The CDR3 is 13 amino acids. Germline values: CDR1 LNHDA, CDR2 SQIVND (reference sequence). With 2 bases removed from V and 5 bases from J, the gap between germline ends came to 9 bases. This chain's CDR3 is CASSIRERTEAFF. CDR3 bases: TGTGCCAGTAGTATAAGGGAGAGAACTGAAGCTTTCTTT.

The rearrangement uses TRBV6-6 and TRBJ2-5, with D maybe TRBD1 (5 bases). Germline CDR1 and CDR2: MNHNY and SVGAGI (reference sequence). The CDR3 totals 15 residues. Trimming took off 3 bases at V and 5 bases at J, with 16 bases between the two ends. CDR3 sequence (DNA): TGTGCCAGCAGTTATCTGGACACACCCGCCGAGACCCAGTACTTC. Protein sequence: CASSYLDTPAETQYF.

The rearrangement links TRBV5-1 to TRBJ1-1, with 7 bases fitting TRBD1. Germline trimming cut 3 bases from V and 4 bases from J; bases unmatched to any gene: 6. Germline V gene sequence: CDR1 SGHRS, CDR2 YFSETQ. The CDR3 consists of 14 residues. CDR3: CASSSNTGVTEAFF. For the CDR3, the DNA is TGCGCCAGCAGCTCTAATACAGGGGTCACTGAAGCTTTCTTT.

This clone occurred once. The chain uses TRBV19 and TRBJ2-5, with 10 nucleotides matching TRBD2. The CDR3 length is 13 residues. V lost 7 bases and J lost 2; bases outside the gene matches: 1. The germline V gene has CDR1 LNHDA and CDR2 SQIVND (reference sequence). CDR3 sequence reads: CASTSGSQETQYF. CDR3 sequence (DNA): TGTGCCAGTACTAGCGGGAGTCAAGAGACCCAGTACTTC.

The chain joins TRBV11-2 to TRBJ2-1; D possibly corresponds to TRBD2 (5 bases). V gave up 4 bases and J gave up 0 bases, with 19 bases separating them. The CDR3 covers 18 residues. Germline-derived CDR1 and CDR2 are SGHAT and FQNNGV. The CDR3 protein is CASSSLYGSKSSYNEQFF. CDR3 sequence (DNA): TGTGCCAGCAGCTCACTTTATGGGAGCAAAAGCTCCTACAATGAGCAGTTCTTC.

The chain carries TRBV18 and TRBJ1-1; perhaps TRBD1 as D (6 bases). The germline V gene encodes CDR1 KGHSH and CDR2 LQKENI. V shed 6 bases and J shed 4 bases, with 18 bases lying between them. This CDR3 is 15 amino acids long. The CDR3 DNA reads TGTGCCAGCTCTCAAGGGGGGGCGCATAGCACTGAAGCTTTCTTT. This gives the protein CASSQGGAHSTEAFF. The complete variable domain, with remaining parts taken from reference TRBV18 and TRBJ1-1, reads NAGVMQNPRHLVRRRGQEARLRCSPMKGHSHVYWYRQLPEEGLKFMVYLQKENIIDESGMPKERFSAEFPKEGPSILRIQQVVRGDSAAYFCASSQGGAHSTEAFFGQGTRLTVV.